The clone carrying this T cell receptor beta chain was picked up a small number of times. The antigen remains undetermined. This record comes from a study of T cells in Graves' hyperthyroidism and ophthalmopathy. Regions amplified from RNA transcripts were the TCR beta CDR3 regions. During a first-round RT-PCR of the TCR CDR3, the HTBI primer set was used. TCRdb recomputed calls from the multiplex PCR reads with MiXCR, one row per CDR3 protein. Of about 360,000 distinct CDR3 sequences listed, about 13% are singletons. V was clipped by 0 bases and J by 0 bases; unmatched bases: 6. The germline V gene has CDR1 GTSNPN and CDR2 SVGIG (reference sequence). This CDR3 spans 17 amino acids. Study outcomes and limitations: Within blood appeared most thyroid clonotypes that had expanded above 0.001.

This receptor was identified in a man under 40 with Graves' hyperthyroidism that later progressed to Graves' ophthalmopathy. The chain carries TRBV30 and TRBJ2-5; 11 bases line up with TRBD2. The sample taken for sequencing was blood. The CDR3 region is CAWSVSWTSGHQETQYF. The CDR3 region has the DNA TGTGCCTGGAGTGTAAGTTGGACTAGCGGGCACCAAGAGACCCAGTACTTC.